Below are 9 T cell receptor beta chains sequenced from a single sample in a study of blood T cell repertoires in COVID-19. Data came from immunoSEQ multiplex PCR; TCRdb stores just in-frame clones and leaves some out. Here the sample spans 90,000 to 120,000 clones, 89% being singletons. Material for sequencing was peripheral blood. The source is a man aged 35 to 55 with active or convalescent COVID-19.

The chain recombines TRBV5-1 with TRBJ1-2; 10 bases line up with TRBD1. Germline trimming cut 8 bases from V and 6 bases from J; bases unmatched to any gene: 7. This CDR3 region has 13 residues. Germline lookup yields CDR1 SGHRS and CDR2 YFSETQ. CDR3 amino acids: CASLGQGNDGYTF. Here the CDR3 DNA reads TGCGCCAGTCTGGGACAGGGGAACGATGGCTACACCTTC.

The V call is TRBV30, the J call TRBJ2-1, with 13 bases that match TRBD2. The CDR3 is 15 amino acids. Germline V gene lookup returns CDR1 GTSNPN and CDR2 SVGIG (reference sequence). V lost 3 bases and J lost 9; bases outside the gene matches: 8. The DNA for the CDR3 is TGTGCCTGGAGCATACTAGCGGGAGGGCCCAGTGAGCAGTTCTTC. Its translation is CAWSILAGGPSEQFF.

The chain uses TRBV4-3 and TRBJ1-4; D is uncertain. V gave up 0 bases and J gave up 5 bases, with 7 bases separating them. This CDR3 contains 14 residues. The germline gives CDR1 LGHNA, CDR2 YSLEER. CDR3 bases: TGCGCCAGCAGCCAAGATCGAGGGAATGAAAAACTGTTTTTT. It translates to CASSQDRGNEKLFF.

This chain links TRBV4-2 with TRBJ1-4, with a possible D match to TRBD1 (6 bases). Germline CDR1 reads LGHNA; CDR2 reads YNFKEQ. Trimming left V 1 base short and J 6 bases short, with 15 bases between. The length of the CDR3 is 16 residues. The CDR3 here is CASSQAFGRGDEKLFF. As DNA, the CDR3 is TGTGCCAGCAGCCAAGCTTTCGGCAGGGGAGATGAAAAACTGTTTTTT.

This clone was detected once. The rearrangement joins TRBV25-1 to TRBJ2-1, with D possibly being TRBD2 (6 bases). The CDR3 loop spans 17 amino acids. CDR1 is MGHDK, CDR2 SYGVNS, per germline. V was trimmed by 3 bases and J by 10 bases, leaving 25 bases between them. The CDR3 DNA is TGTGCCAGCAGTGACTCCCCGGGACGGGAGACCCTTTGGGAGCAGTTCTTC. As protein: CASSDSPGRETLWEQFF. Full variable domain (rest looked up from reference TRBV25-1 and TRBJ2-1): EADIYQTPRYLVIGTGKKITLECSQTMGHDKMYWYQQDPGMELHLIHYSYGVNSTEKGDLSSESTVSRIRTEHFPLTLESARPSHTSQYLCASSDSPGRETLWEQFFGPGTRLTVL.

The rearrangement links TRBV18 to TRBJ2-1; TRBD2 aligns across 8 bases. Germline CDR1 KGHSH, CDR2 LQKENI. The J segment lost 8 bases and the V segment lost 8 bases, leaving 14 bases of the junction unmatched. CDR3 length: 15 amino acids. The CDR3 loop is CASRLGREGIDEQFF. In nucleotides, the CDR3 is TGTGCCAGCCGCTTGGGACGGGAGGGGATCGATGAGCAGTTCTTC.

In its sample, this clone was seen once. The chain has TRBV19 and TRBJ1-4; perhaps TRBD1 as D (5 bases). The CDR3 covers 16 residues. The V end was cut by 6 bases, the J end by 0 bases, with 14 bases between. Per the germline V gene, CDR1 is LNHDA and CDR2 is SQIVND (reference sequence). CDR3 sequence reads: CASSRQSVATNEKLFF. The CDR3 DNA follows: TGTGCCAGTAGCCGACAGAGTGTTGCAACTAATGAAAAACTGTTTTTT.

The chain employs TRBV28 and TRBJ2-2; D remains unclear. In germline, CDR1 is MDHEN, CDR2 SYDVKM. V lost 4 bases and J lost 0, with 6 bases in between. The CDR3 loop spans 14 amino acids. CDR3: CASSWRTNTGELFF. CDR3 DNA sequence: TGTGCCAGCAGTTGGCGGACGAACACCGGGGAGCTGTTTTTT.

This clone came up a few times. V usage is TRBV28 and J usage is TRBJ2-4; unclear D gene. With 2 bases removed from V and 10 bases from J, the gap between germline ends came to 9 bases. The CDR3 sequence is 12 residues long. Germline CDR1 is MDHEN and CDR2 is SYDVKM. As DNA, the CDR3 is TGTGCCAGCAGTTTACGGGTTGGAATTCAGTACTTC. This translates into CASSLRVGIQYF.